This passage covers 9 T cell receptor beta chains from one sample sequenced in a study of response to subunit inactivated influenza vaccine. TCRdb redid the calling of the RT-PCR reads with MiXCR, one entry per CDR3 protein. The sample contains 530,000 or so distinct CDR3 sequences, approximately 15% of which appear only once. The input for sequencing was PBMCs from blood, taken 11 to 12 days after vaccination. These receptors originate from a man aged 45-65 years who received an inactivated influenza vaccine.

This clonotype came up a few times. The chain carries TRBV20-1 and TRBJ2-5; D not resolved. The CDR3 is 11 amino acids. V dropped 6 bases and J dropped 6 bases, with 11 bases sitting between them. Germline V lookup: CDR1 DFQATT, CDR2 SNEGSKA (reference sequence). The CDR3 here is CSAEKVKTQYF. The CDR3 nucleotides are TGCAGTGCGGAGAAAGTAAAGACCCAGTACTTC.

This clonotype was counted between two and nine times. The V and J genes are TRBV2 and TRBJ2-3; 10 bases map to TRBD2. V dropped 5 bases and J dropped 2; count of bases not matched to a gene: 13. The CDR3 runs to 18 residues. In germline, CDR1 is SNHLY, CDR2 FYNNEI. The CDR3 is CASSRSGRAQPSTDTQYF. CDR3 DNA sequence: TGTGCCAGCAGTAGAAGCGGGAGGGCCCAACCTTCCACAGATACGCAGTATTTT.

The V and J genes are TRBV28 and TRBJ2-2; no clear D gene. Trimming pared 6 bases from V and 5 bases from J, leaving 10 bases between. CDR1 MDHEN and CDR2 SYDVKM come from the germline V gene. This CDR3 spans 13 amino acids. The chain's CDR3 is CASRRPGTGELFF. In DNA, the CDR3 is TGTGCCAGCAGGCGACCTGGGACCGGGGAGCTGTTTTTT.

V is TRBV27 and J is TRBJ2-5; 7 positions agree with TRBD2. Per germline, CDR1 MNHEY and CDR2 SMNVEV (reference sequence). Losses at the gene ends were 5 bases for V and 5 bases for J; bases not matched to a gene: 11. This CDR3 region has 15 residues. The CDR3 DNA reads as TGTGCCAGCAGTCCAGGGACTGCGGGGGTGGAGACCCAGTACTTC. As protein: CASSPGTAGVETQYF.

This sequence joins TRBV4-2 and TRBJ2-5; D uncertain. This CDR3 comprises 14 residues. Trimming shortened V by 1 base and J by 2 bases, and 8 bases separated the two germline ends. Germline-derived CDR1 and CDR2 are LGHNA and YNFKEQ. The CDR3 region is CASSQGSTQETQYF. CDR3 coding DNA: TGTGCCAGCAGCCAAGGGTCAACACAAGAGACCCAGTACTTC.

Remarks on this clonotype: This clone may be a read error of a much larger clone one base away. V gene TRBV3-1 combines with J gene TRBJ2-7, with 8 bases fitting TRBD1. With V trimmed by 4 bases and J by 7 bases, 12 bases remained unmatched. Germline CDR1 is LGHDT and CDR2 is YNNKEL (reference sequence). This CDR3 contains 15 residues. CDR3 in amino acids: CASSLRRQGSMEQYF. CDR3 DNA: TGTGCCAGCAGCCTAAGGAGACAGGGGTCGATGGAGCAGTACTTC.

This clonotype was recorded a few times. V gene TRBV18 combines with J gene TRBJ2-5; D is perhaps TRBD1 or TRBD2 (5 bases each). The V end lost 5 bases, the J end lost 5 bases, and 12 bases lay between the germline ends. Germline CDR1 reads KGHSH; CDR2 reads LQKENI. The CDR3 covers 13 residues. The DNA for the CDR3 is TGTGCCAGCTCAGCTCAGGGACCGGAGACCCAGTACTTC. This translates into CASSAQGPETQYF.

V gene TRBV20-1 combines with J gene TRBJ2-3; TRBD2 matches at 14 bases. Per germline, CDR1 DFQATT and CDR2 SNEGSKA (reference sequence). This CDR3 has 14 residues. Here the CDR3 reads CGQGLAGVRDTQYF. The CDR3 nucleotides read TGCGGGCAGGGACTAGCGGGGGTGAGAGATACGCAGTATTTT.

The table lists this clonotype with a few counts. This chain connects TRBV11-1 to TRBJ1-3, with D possibly being TRBD1 (5 bases). V shed 2 bases and J shed 3 bases, with 20 bases lying between them. Germline lookup yields CDR1 SGHAT and CDR2 FQDESV (reference sequence). The CDR3 extends over 18 amino acids. The CDR3 sequence: CASSLRGSARLFGNTIYF. The CDR3 DNA reads TGTGCCAGCAGCTTACGGGGGTCAGCCCGTCTTTTTGGAAACACCATATATTTT.